These T cell receptor beta chains were read from a single sample in a study of B cell selection in AIRE deficiency. The method was immunoSEQ multiplex PCR; TCRdb's version includes in-frame clones alone and lacks a portion of them. Altogether about 24,000 clones are present, around 96% being singletons, with the ten largest covering about 0.17%. The sequenced sample consisted of CD4+CD127+ conventional T cells sorted from PBMCs. These receptors were taken from a human donor in good health. CDR3s leave out the opening cysteine and the closing phenylalanine or tryptophan. The order of the fields is V gene, J gene, CDR3 protein.

V gene: TRBV11-3; J gene: TRBJ1-5; CDR3 protein: ASSLGGAVSNQPQH
V gene: TRBV9; J gene: TRBJ2-3; CDR3 protein: ASSVGDHSADTQY
V gene: TRBV7-9; J gene: TRBJ1-1; CDR3 protein: ASSPVAGAVTTEAF
V gene: TRBV29-1; J gene: TRBJ1-1; CDR3 protein: SGGQTEAF
V gene: TRBV5-4; J gene: TRBJ2-1; CDR3 protein: ASSTPEARGDEQF
V gene: TRBV19; J gene: TRBJ1-5; CDR3 protein: ASSSLNQPQH
V gene: TRBV7-2; J gene: TRBJ1-3; CDR3 protein: ASSLVSGVLNTIY
V gene: TRBV27; J gene: TRBJ2-2; CDR3 protein: ASTDRQENTGELF
V gene: TRBV11-1; J gene: TRBJ1-5; CDR3 protein: ASSPGQGSNQPQH
V gene: TRBV5-1; J gene: TRBJ2-5; CDR3 protein: ASSTTGSQETQY
V gene: TRBV5-8; J gene: TRBJ2-3; CDR3 protein: ASSLLQGTDTQY
V gene: TRBV12-5; J gene: TRBJ2-6; CDR3 protein: ASGSRSSGANVLT
V gene: TRBV6-6; J gene: TRBJ2-7; CDR3 protein: ASSLRQGARDEQY
V gene: TRBV7-2; J gene: TRBJ2-5; CDR3 protein: ASSLSDSATQY
V gene: TRBV9; J gene: TRBJ2-6; CDR3 protein: ASSSMTGGTSAGANVLT
V gene: TRBV5-6; J gene: TRBJ2-7; CDR3 protein: ASSPGAWGNEQY
V gene: TRBV11-3; J gene: TRBJ2-7; CDR3 protein: ASSPRNFGGEQY
V gene: TRBV6-5; J gene: TRBJ1-1; CDR3 protein: ATLRGETEAF
V gene: TRBV19; J gene: TRBJ1-5; CDR3 protein: ASREGAGVWNQPQH
V gene: TRBV5-1; J gene: TRBJ1-5; CDR3 protein: ASSLEGTGVQPQH
V gene: TRBV5-1; J gene: TRBJ2-7; CDR3 protein: ASSLAVGTGGSYEQY
V gene: TRBV11-3; J gene: TRBJ2-3; CDR3 protein: ASSGYSTDTQY
V gene: TRBV11-1; J gene: TRBJ1-1; CDR3 protein: ASSLVKGTEAF
V gene: TRBV7-8; J gene: TRBJ2-5; CDR3 protein: ASSYRVGKETQY
V gene: TRBV19; J gene: TRBJ2-7; CDR3 protein: ASSPLAGTPYEQY
V gene: TRBV18; J gene: TRBJ2-3; CDR3 protein: ASSPKGTDTQY
V gene: TRBV2; J gene: TRBJ2-3; CDR3 protein: ASSGMSGGAEY
V gene: TRBV14; J gene: TRBJ2-5; CDR3 protein: ASSLGYGTTQY
V gene: TRBV5-1; J gene: TRBJ1-1; CDR3 protein: ASSPGQLIPENTEAF
V gene: TRBV11-3; J gene: TRBJ2-1; CDR3 protein: ASSPDPGTSGEQF
V gene: TRBV29-1; J gene: TRBJ2-7; CDR3 protein: SALTGLYEQY
V gene: TRBV7-9; J gene: TRBJ1-2; CDR3 protein: ASSLRGADYGYT
V gene: TRBV5-6; J gene: TRBJ1-6; CDR3 protein: ASSLWDRDNSPLH
V gene: TRBV7-6; J gene: TRBJ1-2; CDR3 protein: ASSSRGGGYT
V gene: TRBV5-6; J gene: TRBJ1-4; CDR3 protein: ASSLAGRQNEKLF
V gene: TRBV11-2; J gene: TRBJ1-3; CDR3 protein: ASSYSGNTIY
V gene: TRBV2; J gene: TRBJ2-3; CDR3 protein: ASSEAYVTQY
V gene: TRBV2; J gene: TRBJ2-1; CDR3 protein: ASSPEIAGVVEQF
V gene: TRBV18; J gene: TRBJ2-3; CDR3 protein: ASSQTSTDTQY
V gene: TRBV7-6; J gene: TRBJ1-2; CDR3 protein: ASSLEPDRNYGYT
V gene: TRBV30; J gene: TRBJ2-7; CDR3 protein: AWSVRGARLQY
V gene: TRBV7-9; J gene: TRBJ1-1; CDR3 protein: ASSSESGGGTEAF
V gene: TRBV19; J gene: TRBJ1-2; CDR3 protein: ASSIKGTGGNGYT
V gene: TRBV21-1; J gene: TRBJ1-2; CDR3 protein: ASSSGTGGNYGYT